This section outlines one T cell receptor (beta chain) sequence together with its context. The antigen is not known. The CDR3 length is 16 residues. Looked up from germline, CDR1 is SGHAT and CDR2 is FQDESV (reference sequence). The ends were cut back, 2 bases at V and 2 bases at J, with 13 bases in the middle. This sample was included in a study of graft-versus-host responses after intestinal transplantation. Turning to the study itself: Recipients were all induced with anti-thymocyte globulin, then given tacrolimus and steroids for about 3 years. Study results and limitations: When patients had graft-donor T cell macrochimerism, their allografts held high graft-versus-host to host-versus-graft clonal ratios.

Sequencing was performed with immunoSEQ multiplex PCR; in TCRdb, only in-frame clones are kept and a portion is missing. This table holds some 77,000 clones, about 90% found once. The specimen was PBMCs, collected 98 days after intestinal transplantation. This TCR was recovered from a human patient who received an intestinal transplant, so some T cells may come from the graft donor. The chain recombines TRBV11-1 with TRBJ2-1; perhaps TRBD1 as D (5 bases). The CDR3 nucleotides are TGTGCCAGCAGCTTACGGCTTCAAGGGGCCTACAATGAGCAGTTCTTC. Its protein product is CASSLRLQGAYNEQFF.